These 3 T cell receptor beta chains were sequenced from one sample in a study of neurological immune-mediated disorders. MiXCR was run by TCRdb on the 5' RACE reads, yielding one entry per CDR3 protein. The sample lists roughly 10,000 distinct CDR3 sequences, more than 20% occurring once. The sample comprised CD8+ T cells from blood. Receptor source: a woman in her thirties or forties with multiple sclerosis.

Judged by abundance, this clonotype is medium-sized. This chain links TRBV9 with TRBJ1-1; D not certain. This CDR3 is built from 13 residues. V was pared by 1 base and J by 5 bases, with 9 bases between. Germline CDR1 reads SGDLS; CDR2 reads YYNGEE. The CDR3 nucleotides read TGTGCCAGCAGCGTAATGATAGGAACTGAAGCTTTCTTT. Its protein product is CASSVMIGTEAFF. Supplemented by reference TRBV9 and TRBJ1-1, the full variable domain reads DSGVTQTPKHLITATGQRVTLRCSPRSGDLSVYWYQQSLDQGLQFLIQYYNGEERAKGNILERFSAQQFPDLHSELNLSSLELGDSALYFCASSVMIGTEAFFGQGTRLTVV.

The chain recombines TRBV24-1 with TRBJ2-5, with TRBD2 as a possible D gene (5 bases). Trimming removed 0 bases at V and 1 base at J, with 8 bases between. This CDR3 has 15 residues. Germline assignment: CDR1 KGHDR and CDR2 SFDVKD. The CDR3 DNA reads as TGTGCCACCAGTGATTTGCAGGCGGGCCAAGAGACCCAGTACTTC. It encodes CATSDLQAGQETQYF.

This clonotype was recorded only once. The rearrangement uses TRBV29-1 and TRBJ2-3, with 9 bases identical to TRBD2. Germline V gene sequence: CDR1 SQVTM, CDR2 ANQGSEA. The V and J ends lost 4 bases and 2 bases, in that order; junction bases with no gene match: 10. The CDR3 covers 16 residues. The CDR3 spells CSVVKGSGGLTDTQYF. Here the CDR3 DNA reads TGCAGCGTTGTTAAGGGTAGCGGGGGCCTCACAGATACGCAGTATTTT.